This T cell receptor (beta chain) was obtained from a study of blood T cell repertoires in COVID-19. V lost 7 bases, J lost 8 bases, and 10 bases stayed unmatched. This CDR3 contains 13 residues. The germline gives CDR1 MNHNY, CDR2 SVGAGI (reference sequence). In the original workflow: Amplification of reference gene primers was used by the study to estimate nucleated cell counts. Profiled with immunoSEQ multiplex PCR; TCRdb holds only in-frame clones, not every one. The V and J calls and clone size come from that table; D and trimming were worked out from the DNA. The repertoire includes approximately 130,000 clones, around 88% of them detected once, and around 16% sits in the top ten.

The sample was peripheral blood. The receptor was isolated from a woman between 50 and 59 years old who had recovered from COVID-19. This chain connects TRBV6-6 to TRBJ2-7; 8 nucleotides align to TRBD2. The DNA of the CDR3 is TGTGCCAGCAAAGTGGTAGCGGGGCAGCAGCAGTACTTC. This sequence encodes CASKVVAGQQQYF.